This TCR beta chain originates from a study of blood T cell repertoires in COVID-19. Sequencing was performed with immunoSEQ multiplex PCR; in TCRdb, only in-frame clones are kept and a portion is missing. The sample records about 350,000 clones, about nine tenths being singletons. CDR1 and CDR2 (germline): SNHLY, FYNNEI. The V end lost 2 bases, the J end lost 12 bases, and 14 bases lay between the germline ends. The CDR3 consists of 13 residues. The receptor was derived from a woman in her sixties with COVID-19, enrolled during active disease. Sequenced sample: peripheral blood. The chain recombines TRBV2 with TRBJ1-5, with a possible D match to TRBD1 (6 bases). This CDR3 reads CASSETGGTYQHF. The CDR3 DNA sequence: TGTGCCAGCAGTGAAACGGGTGGGACATACCAGCATTTT.